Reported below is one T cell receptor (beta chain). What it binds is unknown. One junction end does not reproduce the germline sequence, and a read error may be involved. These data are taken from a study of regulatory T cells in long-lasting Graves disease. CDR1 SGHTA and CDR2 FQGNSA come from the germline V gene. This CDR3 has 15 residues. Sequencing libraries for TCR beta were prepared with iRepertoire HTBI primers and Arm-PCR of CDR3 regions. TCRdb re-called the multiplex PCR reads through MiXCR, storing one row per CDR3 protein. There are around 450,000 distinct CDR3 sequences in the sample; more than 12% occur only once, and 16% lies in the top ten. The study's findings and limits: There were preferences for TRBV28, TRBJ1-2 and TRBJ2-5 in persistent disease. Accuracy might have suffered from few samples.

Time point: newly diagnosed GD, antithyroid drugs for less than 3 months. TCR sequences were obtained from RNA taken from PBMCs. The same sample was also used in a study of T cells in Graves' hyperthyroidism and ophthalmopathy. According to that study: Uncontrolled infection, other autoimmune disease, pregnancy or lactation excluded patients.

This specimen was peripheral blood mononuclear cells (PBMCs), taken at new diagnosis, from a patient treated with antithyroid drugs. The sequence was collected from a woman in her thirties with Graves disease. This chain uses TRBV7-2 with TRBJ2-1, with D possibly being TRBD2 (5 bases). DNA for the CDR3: TGTGCCGGCAGCTTAGACGGAAGTGGCGGGTGTGAGCAGTTCTTC. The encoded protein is CAGSLDGSGGCEQFF.